This TCR beta chain was found in a study of blood T cell repertoires in COVID-19. The trim removed 4 bases at V and 4 bases at J, leaving 10 bases unmatched. CDR3 length: 16 amino acids. Per germline, CDR1 MDHEN and CDR2 SYDVKM. Here immunoSEQ multiplex PCR was the method, and the copy in TCRdb shows in-frame clones only, minus some. Of a few hundred thousand clones in the sample, roughly 87% were seen once. This clone showed up just once. Sequencing was carried out using PBMCs or T cells enriched from blood (not recorded which). The V gene is TRBV28, the J gene TRBJ1-5; TRBD1 matches at 7 bases. This clonotype was sampled from a young woman who had recovered from COVID-19. CDR3 amino acids: CASSWGQRNRNQPQHF. In DNA form, the CDR3 reads TGTGCCAGCAGTTGGGGACAGAGAAACCGAAATCAGCCCCAGCATTTT.